A selection of T cell receptor beta chains follows, all from one sample in a study of graft-versus-host responses after intestinal transplantation. Sequencing used immunoSEQ multiplex PCR; TCRdb keeps in-frame clones, though not all of them. This table has more than 85,000 clones, about 93% appearing once. These receptors' targets are unknown. The sequencing used unstimulated CD8+ T cells sorted from spleen or lymph node cells, collected before intestinal transplant. Receptors originate from a human donor who received an intestinal transplant. CDR3s include the opening cysteine and the closing phenylalanine or tryptophan. Each record gives: D gene, V gene, J gene, CDR3 length, clone size, CDR3 DNA, CDR3 protein. A D gene is named only where the DNA matches it firmly. Only part of the rows carry a size: once, few, many, or a class if the clone is expanded.

TRBD1	TRBV5-1	TRBJ2-7	14	-	TGCGCCAGCTCCCCGAAGGGGGCAAAATACGAGCAGTACTTC	CASSPKGAKYEQYF
-	TRBV6-4	TRBJ2-2	17	once	TGTGCCAGCCGGAGACAAAGGTGGGGGGTTGGAACCGGGGAGCTGTTTTTT	CASRRQRWGVGTGELFF
TRBD1	TRBV7-2	TRBJ1-4	18	-	TGTGCCAGCAGCCTGATGGGGCCCCGCGGGACAGCGAATGAAAAACTGTTTTTT	CASSLMGPRGTANEKLFF
-	TRBV29-1	TRBJ1-2	16	-	TGCAGCGTTGAAGATCGGGTGGGACGGGAGGACTATGGCTACACCTTC	CSVEDRVGREDYGYTF
TRBD1	TRBV7-8	TRBJ2-1	15	-	TGTGCCAGCAGCTTAGGGACAGGTCTTGGGAATGAGCAGTTCTTC	CASSLGTGLGNEQFF
-	TRBV19	TRBJ1-2	19	-	TGTGCCAGTAGTATAAGCCAATATTACCAGGGACTTACCAACTATGGCTACACCTTC	CASSISQYYQGLTNYGYTF
-	TRBV4-3	TRBJ1-3	13	few	TGCGCCAGCAGCCAAGACGCGGGTTACCTTCCATATTTT	CASSQDAGYLPYF
-	TRBV6-5	TRBJ2-1	13	-	TGTGCCAGCAGCCTAAGGGGCTACAATGAGCAGTTCTTC	CASSLRGYNEQFF
-	TRBV19	TRBJ2-1	14	-	TGTGCCAGCCTAGGCCCACCAGAATACAATGAGCAGTTCTTC	CASLGPPEYNEQFF
-	TRBV4-3	TRBJ2-3	13	-	TGCGCCAGCAGCCAAGGCCGATTAGCTACGCAGTATTTT	CASSQGRLATQYF
-	TRBV27	TRBJ1-1	15	-	TGTGCCAGCAGTTTAGTATTCCAGGGGCACACTGAAGCTTTCTTT	CASSLVFQGHTEAFF
TRBD2	TRBV9	TRBJ2-1	16	-	TGTGCCAGCAGCGTACGCGGGGGGAGCTCCTACAATGAGCAGTTCTTC	CASSVRGGSSYNEQFF
-	TRBV4-3	TRBJ2-3	15	-	TGCGCCAGCAGCCAAGGGGGGACTGACACAGATACGCAGTATTTT	CASSQGGTDTDTQYF
-	TRBV12-5	TRBJ2-2	12	-	TGTGCTTGGGGCCCGGACACCGGGGAGCTGTTTTTT	CAWGPDTGELFF
-	TRBV6-6	TRBJ2-1	14	-	TGTGCCAGCAGTTACACAGGGGGAGGGAATGAGCAGTTCTTC	CASSYTGGGNEQFF
-	TRBV30	TRBJ1-3	12	once	TGTGCCTGGAGTCCCCTCGGAAACACCATATATTTT	CAWSPLGNTIYF
-	TRBV5-4	TRBJ2-2	12	-	TGTGCCAGCAGGATCCAGACCGGGGAGCTGTTTTTT	CASRIQTGELFF
-	TRBV21-1	TRBJ1-5	21	-	TGTGCCAGCAGCAAAGAAGAAATCCGGGACAGGGGTTTGTGGGGGAATCAGCCCCAGCATTTT	CASSKEEIRDRGLWGNQPQHF
TRBD1	TRBV5-6	TRBJ1-2	13	-	TGTGCCAGCAGCTCCGGACAGGGAAATGGCTACACCTTC	CASSSGQGNGYTF
-	TRBV7-9	TRBJ1-2	15	-	TGTGCCAGCAGCTTAACGGGGGAAATATACTATGGCTACACCTTC	CASSLTGEIYYGYTF
-	TRBV4-1	TRBJ1-1	14	few	TGCGCCAGCAGCCAAGCCACACAATACACTGAAGCTTTCTTT	CASSQATQYTEAFF
-	TRBV27	TRBJ1-2	13	-	TGTGCCAGCAGTTTTGGGCCGGCAGGGTGGTACACCTTC	CASSFGPAGWYTF
TRBD1	TRBV7-6	TRBJ1-1	19	-	TGTGCCAGCAGCTACCGACAGGGAAGCCAGGGTACGATGAACACTGAAGCTTTCTTT	CASSYRQGSQGTMNTEAFF
-	TRBV29-1	TRBJ1-2	13	-	TGCAGCGTTCGTGAGACTGATTTCTATGGCTACACCTTC	CSVRETDFYGYTF
TRBD1	TRBV6-5	TRBJ1-2	16	few	TGTGCCAGCAGTTACTCCCTCGGGGGACAGGAGAGGGGCTACACCTTC	CASSYSLGGQERGYTF
TRBD2	TRBV11-2	TRBJ2-7	17	-	TGTGCCAGCAGCTGGACTAGCGGGGGGGAAACTGCCTACGAGCAGTACTTC	CASSWTSGGETAYEQYF
TRBD1	TRBV4-3	TRBJ1-2	13	-	TGCGCCAGCAGCCAGACAGGGGGCAACGGCTACACCTTC	CASSQTGGNGYTF
TRBD2	TRBV6-1	TRBJ2-1	16	-	TGTGCCAGCAGTGAAGCTCTAGCGGGGGGTGTCTATGAGCAGTTCTTC	CASSEALAGGVYEQFF
TRBD1	TRBV9	TRBJ1-5	15	-	TGTGCCAGCAGCGGAGGACAGGGAAGTGGCCAGCCCCAGCATTTT	CASSGGQGSGQPQHF
-	TRBV7-9	TRBJ1-1	11	-	TGTGCCTATGGAGGGGTCACTGAAGCTTTCTTT	CAYGGVTEAFF
TRBD1	TRBV4-3	TRBJ1-1	16	-	TGCGCCAGCAGCCAAGACTCAGGGGGAACGAACACTGAAGCTTTCTTT	CASSQDSGGTNTEAFF
-	TRBV15	TRBJ1-1	12	-	TGTGCCACCAGCCTATTCACGACTGAAGCTTTCTTT	CATSLFTTEAFF